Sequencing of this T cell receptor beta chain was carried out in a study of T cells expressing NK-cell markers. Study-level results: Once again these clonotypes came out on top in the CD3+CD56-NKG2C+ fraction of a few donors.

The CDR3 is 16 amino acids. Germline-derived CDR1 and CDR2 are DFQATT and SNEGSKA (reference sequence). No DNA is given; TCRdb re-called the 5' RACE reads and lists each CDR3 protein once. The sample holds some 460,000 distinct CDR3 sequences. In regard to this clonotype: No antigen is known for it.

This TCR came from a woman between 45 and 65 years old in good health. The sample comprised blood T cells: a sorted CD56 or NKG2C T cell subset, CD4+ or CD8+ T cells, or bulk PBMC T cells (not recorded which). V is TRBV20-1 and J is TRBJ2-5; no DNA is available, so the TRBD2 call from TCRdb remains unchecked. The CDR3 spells CSVPPTISGEGETQYF.